The 10 T cell receptor beta chains in this list originate from one sample, sequenced in a study of shared clonotypes between healthy human individuals. Clones were read by immunoSEQ multiplex PCR, and TCRdb kept only the in-frame ones, dropping some. The table includes over a million clones, roughly 95% detected once. Sequencing was carried out using naive CD4+ T cells sorted from blood. Subset indicated: CD45RA+ positively selected. The receptors shown here come from a man aged 30 to 39 in good health.

The rearrangement uses TRBV2 and TRBJ2-3, with TRBD1 matching over 8 bases. This CDR3 is built from 15 residues. Germline V lookup: CDR1 SNHLY, CDR2 FYNNEI. CDR3 bases: TGTGCAAGTCAGACAGGACAGGGATACACAGATACGCAGTATTTT. Translation gives CASQTGQGYTDTQYF.

The chain's CDR3 is CASSTGAEQYF. The CDR3 bases are TGTGCCAGTAGCACAGGGGCGGAGCAGTACTTC. The V gene is TRBV19, the J gene TRBJ2-7; 7 bases are shared with TRBD1. The CDR3 runs to 11 residues. CDR1 is LNHDA and CDR2 is SQIVND in the germline V gene (reference sequence). Trimming at V came to 6 bases and at J to 7 bases, leaving 3 bases not matched to a gene. Using reference TRBV19 and TRBJ2-7 for the parts outside the CDR3, the full variable domain is DGGITQSPKYLFRKEGQNVTLSCEQNLNHDAMYWYRQDPGQGLRLIYYSQIVNDFQKGDIAEGYSVSREKKESFPLTVTSAQKNPTAFYLCASSTGAEQYFGPGTRLTVT.

V gene TRBV15 combines with J gene TRBJ2-7; D not resolved. CDR3 length equals 13 residues. The V and J ends lost 3 bases and 5 bases respectively, with 11 bases between them. The germline V gene encodes CDR1 LNHNV and CDR2 YYDKDF (reference sequence). The CDR3 sequence is CATSRDRLDEQYF. DNA of the CDR3: TGTGCCACCAGCAGGGATCGACTCGACGAGCAGTACTTC. The whole variable domain, remainder taken from reference TRBV15 and TRBJ2-7, is DAMVIQNPRYQVTQFGKPVTLSCSQTLNHNVMYWYQQKSSQAPKLLFHYYDKDFNNEADTPDNFQSRRPNTSFCFLDIRSPGLGDTAMYLCATSRDRLDEQYFGPGTRLTVT.

For the CDR3, the DNA is TGTGCCAGCAGCGTAATAGGACACACGAACACTGAAGCTTTCTTT. This codes for CASSVIGHTNTEAFF. The J gene is TRBJ1-1, the V gene TRBV9, with D maybe TRBD1 (5 bases). The CDR3 covers 15 residues. V lost 1 base, J lost 1 base, and 11 bases lay in between. CDR1 and CDR2 (germline): SGDLS, YYNGEE.

The gene calls are TRBV7-8 and TRBJ1-5; D unclear. The CDR3 consists of 13 residues. The germline CDR1 and CDR2 sequences are SGHVS and FQNEAQ. Trimming took off 6 bases at V and 3 bases at J, with 9 bases between the two ends. This CDR3 reads CASRGKYNQPQHF. The CDR3 DNA reads TGTGCCAGCAGGGGCAAATACAATCAGCCCCAGCATTTT.

This clone has only one observation. The rearrangement links TRBV28 to TRBJ2-4, with 8 bases lining up with TRBD1. V lost 5 bases to trimming and J lost 0 bases; unmatched junction nucleotides: 9. CDR1 MDHEN and CDR2 SYDVKM come from the germline V gene. This CDR3 has 17 amino acids. For the CDR3, the DNA is TGTGCCAGCAGTCGTATCAGACAGGGGTCAGCCAAAAACATTCAGTACTTC. Translated: CASSRIRQGSAKNIQYF.

J is TRBJ2-6 and V is TRBV10-3; D is undetermined. CDR1 ENHRY and CDR2 SYGVKD come from the germline V gene. V was cut by 5 bases and J by 0 bases, with 8 bases left in between. This CDR3 has 15 amino acids. CDR3 sequence reads: CAISSPRSGANVLTF. CDR3 in DNA: TGTGCCATCAGTTCCCCGCGCTCTGGGGCCAACGTCCTGACTTTC.

This chain joins TRBV5-4 and TRBJ2-3; 7 nucleotides agree with TRBD1. This CDR3 has 16 residues. The V gene end was trimmed by 3 bases and the J gene end by 0 bases; junction bases not matched to a gene: 7. Per the germline V gene, CDR1 is SGHNT and CDR2 is YYREEE (reference sequence). CDR3 amino acids: CASSWGQTTSTDTQYF. The CDR3, as DNA: TGTGCCAGCAGCTGGGGACAGACCACGAGCACAGATACGCAGTATTTT.

The chain links TRBV6-6 to TRBJ2-6; D gene ambiguous. CDR3 length: 16 amino acids. V lost 4 bases, J lost 0 bases, and 10 bases lay in between. Germline-derived CDR1 and CDR2 are MNHNY and SVGAGI (reference sequence). The CDR3 DNA follows: TGTGCCAGCAGTTTGCCCGGGCCCTCTGGGGCCAACGTCCTGACTTTC. It is translated as CASSLPGPSGANVLTF.

This sequence joins TRBV7-6 and TRBJ1-2; 7 nucleotides agree with TRBD1. The V segment lost 5 bases and the J segment 2 bases; nucleotides outside the gene matches: 5. This CDR3 has 14 residues. CDR1 is SGHVS and CDR2 is FNYEAQ in the germline V gene. CDR3 in DNA: TGTGCCAGCAGCCCGACAGGGTGGAACTATGGCTACACCTTC. Translating gives CASSPTGWNYGYTF. Filled out from reference TRBV7-6 and TRBJ1-2, the complete variable domain reads GAGVSQSPRYKVTKRGQDVALRCDPISGHVSLYWYRQALGQGPEFLTYFNYEAQQDKSGLPNDRFSAERPEGSISTLTIQRTEQRDSAMYRCASSPTGWNYGYTFGSGTRLTVV.